This section outlines one TCR beta chain sequence together with its context. The antigen it binds to is not known. Base qualities are missing; no much larger clone stands one base away. This sample was included in a study of blood T cell repertoires in COVID-19 (dated by TCRdb to about 2020). For the study in its entirety: Samples from collaborators originated in the United States, Italy and Spain and spanned both the acute and convalescent phases of COVID-19. Samples came from the ongoing ImmuneRACE study (first 160 participants) plus 1,254 subjects from 6 global collaborators. Sample metadata almost always included a de-identified subject ID, COVID-19 status, age in years and sex. The prospective study material was composed of cDNA or gDNA derived from T cells, B-cell-depleted T cells, or PBMCs. Where HLA class I and class II types were available, the types were taken from metadata supplied by the sample provider, not from assay-based typing. Subjects who had been exposed to COVID-19, were actively infected with it, or had recovered from it provided the deeply sampled blood TCRbeta repertoires that made up the dataset. The repertoires were made available in a free public database intended to serve as a resource for research on the immune response to SARS-CoV-2.

The CDR3 runs 19 residues from the cysteine to the phenylalanine. CDR3 DNA only is kept here, 57 bases in frame from base 1. The germline V gene provides CDR1 SNHLY and CDR2 FYNNEI. Trimming accounts for 8 bases at V and 1 base at J, while the number of junction bases matched to no gene is 17. The collaborating institutions used their own protocols to collect whole blood in K2EDTA tubes. For TCRbeta analysis, collaborator samples were shipped as frozen whole blood, as isolated PBMCs, or as DNA extracted from either sample type. TCRbeta CDR3 regions were amplified from genomic DNA by means of the immunoSEQ Assay, a bias-controlled multiplex PCR. Concerning the study's data processing: Within the assay, amplification of reference gene primers was used to estimate how many nucleated cells each sample contained. Sequence reads were collapsed and filtered to measure the absolute abundance of every unique TCRbeta CDR3 rearrangement. For each sample, productive Simpson clonality was calculated as the square root of Simpson's diversity index over productive rearrangements. In TCRdb, the immuneACCESS table is reduced to in-frame sequences with V and J assigned. These tables do not hold every clone; where another copy was compared, an unresolved V gene accounts for under half, and the others remain unexplained. Clone size and V and J calls were adopted from that table, with D and trimming inferred from the DNA. The sample contains about 110,000 clones, approximately 85% of them found a single time. The ten most abundant clones make up less than 8% of the sample.

Results the study describes overall, beyond this receptor: How much clinical and demographic metadata was included differed by source and by participant, and the metadata was provided uncurated.

Sequencing was performed on peripheral blood. Recombination connected TRBV2 to TRBJ2-1; the central 10 bases match TRBD1. The receptor was isolated from a man aged 70-80 years with acute or convalescent COVID-19. The CDR3: CASRYLRDRGLGSYNEQFF. The DNA sequence is as follows: TGTGCCAGCCGATACTTACGTGACAGGGGGCTGGGGTCCTACAATGAGCAGTTCTTC.